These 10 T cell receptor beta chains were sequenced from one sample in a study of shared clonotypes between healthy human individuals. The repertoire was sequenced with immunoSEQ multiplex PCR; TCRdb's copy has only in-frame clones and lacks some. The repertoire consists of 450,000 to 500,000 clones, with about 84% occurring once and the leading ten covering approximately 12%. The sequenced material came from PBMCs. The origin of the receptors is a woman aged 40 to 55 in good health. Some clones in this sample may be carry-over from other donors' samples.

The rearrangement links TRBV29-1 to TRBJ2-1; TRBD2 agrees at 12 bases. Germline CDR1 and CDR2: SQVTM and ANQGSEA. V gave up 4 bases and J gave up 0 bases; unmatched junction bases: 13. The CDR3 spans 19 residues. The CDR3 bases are TGCAGCGTTGGACCTACTAGCGGGAGGACCTATAGCTCCTACAATGAGCAGTTCTTC. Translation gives CSVGPTSGRTYSSYNEQFF.

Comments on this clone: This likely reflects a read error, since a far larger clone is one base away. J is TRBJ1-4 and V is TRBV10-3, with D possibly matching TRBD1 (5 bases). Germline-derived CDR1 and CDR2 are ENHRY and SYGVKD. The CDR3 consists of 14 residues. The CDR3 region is CAISTLPRGEKLSF. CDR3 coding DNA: TGTGCCATCAGTACTCTACCTAGGGGTGAAAAACTGTCTTTT.

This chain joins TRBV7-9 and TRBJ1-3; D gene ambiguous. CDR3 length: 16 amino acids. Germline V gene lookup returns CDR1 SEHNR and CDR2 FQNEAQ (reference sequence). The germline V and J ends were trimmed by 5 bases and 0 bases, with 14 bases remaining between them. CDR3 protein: CASSPRRTVSGNTIYF. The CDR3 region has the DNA TGTGCCAGCAGCCCTAGACGAACAGTCTCTGGAAACACCATATATTTT.

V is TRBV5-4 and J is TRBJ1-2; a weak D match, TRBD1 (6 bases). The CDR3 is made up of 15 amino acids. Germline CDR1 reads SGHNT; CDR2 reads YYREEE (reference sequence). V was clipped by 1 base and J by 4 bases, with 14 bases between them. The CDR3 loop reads CASSLFSRGTYGYTF. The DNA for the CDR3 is TGTGCCAGCAGCTTGTTCTCCAGGGGCACCTATGGCTACACCTTC.

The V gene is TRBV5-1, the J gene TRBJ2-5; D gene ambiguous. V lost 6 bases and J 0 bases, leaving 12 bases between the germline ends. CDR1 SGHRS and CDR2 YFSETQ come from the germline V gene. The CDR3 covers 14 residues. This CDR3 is CASTDGAYQETQYF. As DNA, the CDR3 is TGCGCCAGCACGGATGGAGCGTACCAAGAGACCCAGTACTTC.

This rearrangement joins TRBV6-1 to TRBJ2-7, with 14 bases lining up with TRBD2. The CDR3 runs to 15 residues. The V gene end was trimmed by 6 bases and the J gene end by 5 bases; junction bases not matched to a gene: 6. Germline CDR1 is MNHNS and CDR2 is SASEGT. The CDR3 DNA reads TGTGCCAGCAGCCTAGGGGGACTAGCGGGAGACGAGCAGTACTTC. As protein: CASSLGGLAGDEQYF.

Here the CDR3 reads CASSLQGSGQPQHF. CDR3 nucleotide sequence: TGTGCCAGCAGCCTACAGGGTTCAGGTCAGCCCCAGCATTTT. This chain connects TRBV5-4 to TRBJ1-5; weak D call: TRBD1 (6 bases). The V end was cut by 4 bases, the J end by 6 bases, with 14 bases between. The CDR3 is 14 amino acids. CDR1 and CDR2 from the germline V gene are SGHNT and YYREEE (reference sequence).

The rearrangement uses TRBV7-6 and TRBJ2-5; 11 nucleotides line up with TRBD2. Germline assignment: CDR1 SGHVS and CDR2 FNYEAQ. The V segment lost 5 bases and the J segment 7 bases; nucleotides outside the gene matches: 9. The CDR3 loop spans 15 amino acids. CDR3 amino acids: CASSPPLGLAGTQYF. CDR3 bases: TGTGCCAGCAGCCCCCCCCTCGGACTAGCGGGGACCCAGTACTTC.

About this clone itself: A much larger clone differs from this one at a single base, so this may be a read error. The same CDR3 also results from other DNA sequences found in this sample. This chain's CDR3 is CASSLTTGELFF. CDR3 sequence (DNA): TGTGCAAGCAGCTTAACCACCGGGGAGCTGTTTTTT. V and J are TRBV13 and TRBJ2-2; D unresolved. The CDR3 loop spans 12 amino acids. CDR1 and CDR2 from the germline V gene are PRHDT and FYEKMQ (reference sequence).

As DNA, the CDR3 is TGTGCCATCAGAGTCAAGAGTGACACTGAAGCTTTCTTT. Its protein product is CAIRVKSDTEAFF. V is TRBV10-3 and J is TRBJ1-1; D unresolved. V was trimmed by 6 bases and J by 3 bases, leaving 11 bases between them. Per germline, CDR1 ENHRY and CDR2 SYGVKD. CDR3 size: 13 residues.